This TCR beta chain is drawn from a study of Graves' ophthalmopathy and Graves' hyperthyroidism. Study-level information: Peripheral blood was gathered at first diagnosis, ahead of any treatment whatsoever.

The sequenced template was RNA, covering the TCR beta CDR3 region. First-round RT-PCR relied on HTBI primers, and a second-round multiplex PCR came next. TCRdb re-called the multiplex PCR reads with MiXCR, one entry per CDR3 protein. The sample contains hundreds of thousands of distinct CDR3 sequences, about two fifths of which appear only once. Pregnancy or lactation, uncontrolled infections and other autoimmune diseases were grounds for excluding patients. Findings of the study overall: For separating ophthalmopathy from stable hyperthyroidism, a 13-signature model gave 87.88% sensitivity and roughly 83% specificity.

This clonotype was observed many times. Its specificity is not known. Germline assignment: CDR1 SQVTM and CDR2 ANQGSEA. CDR3 size: 11 residues. The germline V and J ends were trimmed by 5 bases and 6 bases, with 10 bases remaining between them. The chain is built from TRBV29-1 and TRBJ1-1; no reliable D call. The source is an adult man with Graves' ophthalmopathy. The specimen sequenced was peripheral blood. CDR3 in amino acids: CSVYRSSEAFF. In DNA form, the CDR3 reads TGCAGCGTTTACCGCAGCTCTGAAGCTTTCTTT.